The 18 T cell receptor beta chains reported below all come from one sample, sequenced in a study of OX40 agonist ivuxolimab in advanced cancers. TCRdb keeps only in-frame clones here, not all; method: immunoSEQ multiplex PCR. The repertoire includes some 71,000 clones, 91% of them detected once, and 14% to 15% sits in the top ten. Sample: CD4+ or CD8+ T cells sorted from blood, taken in a trial of the OX40 agonist ivuxolimab. These receptors all stem from an adult with an advanced solid tumor such as melanoma, head and neck, liver or kidney cancer.

The chain couples TRBV11-2 to TRBJ2-3; 10 positions match TRBD2. V was pared by 5 bases and J by 6 bases, with 14 bases of the junction left unmatched. Per the germline V gene, CDR1 is SGHAT and CDR2 is FQNNGV. The CDR3 is made up of 17 amino acids. CDR3 coding DNA: TGTGCCAGCAGCCCTCGGCTAGCGGGAGAAGTGCTGGATACGCAGTATTTT. Encoded protein: CASSPRLAGEVLDTQYF.

This clone was counted between two and nine times. The V and J genes are TRBV2 and TRBJ1-4; D is uncertain. Trimming stripped 5 bases from V and 0 bases from J, with 10 bases between. CDR1 is SNHLY, CDR2 FYNNEI, per germline. The CDR3 is made up of 15 amino acids. The CDR3 loop is CASSHELATNEKLFF. The CDR3 DNA follows: TGTGCCAGCAGTCACGAGTTGGCAACTAATGAAAAACTGTTTTTT. The whole variable domain, remainder taken from reference TRBV2 and TRBJ1-4, is EPEVTQTPSHQVTQMGQEVILRCVPISNHLYFYWYRQILGQKVEFLVSFYNNEISEKSEIFDDQFSVERPDGSNFTLKIRSTKLEDSAMYFCASSHELATNEKLFFGSGTQLSVL.

This chain uses TRBV5-5 with TRBJ2-2; the match to TRBD2 covers 9 bases. V shed 4 bases, J shed 2 bases, and the junction held 6 bases outside the gene matches. CDR3 length: 16 amino acids. CDR1 is SGHKS and CDR2 is YYEKEE in the germline V gene (reference sequence). Here the CDR3 DNA reads TGTGCCAGCAGCAGGTCTAGCGGGATAAACACCGGGGAGCTGTTTTTT. It yields the protein CASSRSSGINTGELFF.

This sequence joins TRBV6-5 and TRBJ2-7; D gene uncertain. V was cut by 0 bases and J by 2 bases, with 14 bases left in between. In germline, CDR1 is MNHEY, CDR2 SVGAGI. The CDR3 runs to 16 residues. As DNA, the CDR3 is TGTGCCAGCAGTTACTCAATGGGCAGCGAAACCTACGAGCAGTACTTC. Protein product: CASSYSMGSETYEQYF.

The V and J genes are TRBV28 and TRBJ1-5; 9 bases fit TRBD1. Per germline, CDR1 MDHEN and CDR2 SYDVKM. CDR3 size: 15 residues. V lost 6 bases, J lost 6 bases, and 9 bases stayed unmatched. CDR3 residues: CASRERQGGPQPQHF. CDR3 DNA: TGTGCCAGCAGAGAACGACAGGGGGGACCTCAGCCCCAGCATTTT.

This chain links TRBV4-2 with TRBJ1-1; maybe TRBD1 (5 bases). The CDR3 totals 13 residues. V dropped 1 base and J dropped 9 bases, with 12 bases sitting between them. Germline V gives CDR1 LGHNA, CDR2 YNFKEQ. DNA of the CDR3: TGTGCCAGCAGCCAAGCCGGCAGGGATCAAGCTTTCTTT. Translation gives CASSQAGRDQAFF.

This chain joins TRBV4-3 and TRBJ2-7; TRBD2 agrees at 7 bases. Germline CDR1 is LGHNA and CDR2 is YSLEER. The CDR3 is made up of 17 amino acids. Trimming at V came to 0 bases and at J to 4 bases, leaving 12 bases not matched to a gene. The CDR3 sequence: CASSQDILRETAYEQYF. Written as DNA, the CDR3 is TGCGCCAGCAGCCAAGATATTCTGCGGGAGACAGCGTACGAGCAGTACTTC.

The genes are TRBV13 and TRBJ2-2, with D tentatively TRBD2 (5 bases). The CDR3 covers 15 residues. The germline gives CDR1 PRHDT, CDR2 FYEKMQ (reference sequence). V dropped 3 bases and J dropped 0 bases, with 8 bases sitting between them. In DNA, the CDR3 is TGTGCCAGCAGCTTCAGCGGATCGAACACCGGGGAGCTGTTTTTT. Residues: CASSFSGSNTGELFF.

This rearrangement joins TRBV21-1 to TRBJ1-3; the table gives TRBD1 as D, unverified against the DNA. TRBV21-1 is reported as a pseudogene. The CDR3 has 19 amino acids. CDR3: CASSLQGITGQGARNTIYF. The CDR3 bases are TGTGCCAGCAGCCTTCAGGGGATAACGGGACAGGGGGCGAGAAACACCATATATTTT.

In this sample, this clone turned up a few times. The rearrangement joins TRBV5-6 to TRBJ1-2; TRBD1 is a possible D gene (5 bases). The CDR3 contains 15 residues. CDR1 and CDR2 (germline): SGHDT, YYEEEE. The V end was cut by 2 bases, the J end by 2 bases, with 13 bases between. Here the CDR3 DNA reads TGTGCCAGCAGCTTTGGGACCGCTGCAAACTATGGCTACACCTTC. Translation gives CASSFGTAANYGYTF.

Here the CDR3 DNA reads TGTGCCAGCAGCGACGGGACAGGGGGCGAGTCTCGGACTGAAGCTTTCTTT. Translated, it gives CASSDGTGGESRTEAFF. The rearrangement joins TRBV9 to TRBJ1-1; 12 bases fit TRBD1. The V gene end was trimmed by 3 bases and the J gene end by 5 bases; junction bases not matched to a gene: 11. CDR3 length: 17 amino acids. CDR1 is SGDLS, CDR2 YYNGEE, per germline.

V and J are TRBV27 and TRBJ2-4; 10 positions match TRBD2. The V segment lost 6 bases and the J segment 4 bases; nucleotides outside the gene matches: 3. Germline V gene sequence: CDR1 MNHEY, CDR2 SMNVEV (reference sequence). The CDR3 runs to 14 residues. CDR3 bases: TGTGCCAGCAGCCCGGGACTAGCGAAAAACATTCAGTACTTC. Translating gives CASSPGLAKNIQYF.

The rearrangement links TRBV2 to TRBJ2-1; D is perhaps TRBD2 (5 bases). V lost 6 bases and J lost 7, with 13 bases in between. This CDR3 comprises 13 residues. The V gene's germline CDR1 is SNHLY and CDR2 FYNNEI. The CDR3 loop reads CASRGDGINEQFF. The CDR3 DNA reads as TGTGCCAGCAGGGGAGACGGGATTAATGAGCAGTTCTTC.

The chain has TRBV6-6 and TRBJ2-7; D is undetermined. V lost 7 bases and J lost 3, with 13 bases in between. The germline V gene encodes CDR1 MNHNY and CDR2 SVGAGI (reference sequence). The CDR3 contains 13 residues. CDR3 bases: TGTGCCAGCACAACGTCGGACGGCTACGAGCAGTACTTC. Its protein is CASTTSDGYEQYF.

This clone was observed a single time. The chain couples TRBV25-1 to TRBJ1-1, with 7 bases fitting TRBD1. V lost 0 bases and J lost 0; bases outside the gene matches: 10. CDR1 and CDR2 from the germline V gene are MGHDK and SYGVNS. CDR3 length: 18 amino acids. In DNA form, the CDR3 reads TGTGCCAGCAGTGAATACGGGAGAATCGGACAGGTGAACACTGAAGCTTTCTTT. Protein: CASSEYGRIGQVNTEAFF.

This clone has just a few counts. J is TRBJ1-4 and V is TRBV6-1; D remains unclear. V dropped 4 bases and J dropped 7 bases, with 13 bases sitting between them. Germline assignment: CDR1 MNHNS and CDR2 SASEGT. The CDR3 sequence is 14 residues long. Here the CDR3 reads CASSAGPEGEKLFF. CDR3 nucleotides: TGTGCCAGCAGTGCCGGGCCTGAAGGTGAAAAACTGTTTTTT.

This chain links TRBV9 with TRBJ2-3; TRBD2 agrees at 11 bases. Trimming cost V 4 bases and J 6 bases; bases outside gene matches: 10. Germline CDR1 SGDLS, CDR2 YYNGEE. This CDR3 has 16 residues. CDR3 DNA: TGTGCCAGCAGCCCCCCGGGGGCTAGCGGGGGGGATACGCAGTATTTT. This translates into CASSPPGASGGDTQYF.

The chain has TRBV5-6 and TRBJ2-5, with 11 bases identical to TRBD2. This CDR3 has 16 residues. Germline CDR1 SGHDT, CDR2 YYEEEE. After removal of 3 bases from V and 3 bases from J, the junction contained 7 bases not matched to a gene. Here the CDR3 DNA reads TGTGCCAGCAGCTCACGGACTAGCGGGTACGAAGAGACCCAGTACTTC. Protein: CASSSRTSGYEETQYF.